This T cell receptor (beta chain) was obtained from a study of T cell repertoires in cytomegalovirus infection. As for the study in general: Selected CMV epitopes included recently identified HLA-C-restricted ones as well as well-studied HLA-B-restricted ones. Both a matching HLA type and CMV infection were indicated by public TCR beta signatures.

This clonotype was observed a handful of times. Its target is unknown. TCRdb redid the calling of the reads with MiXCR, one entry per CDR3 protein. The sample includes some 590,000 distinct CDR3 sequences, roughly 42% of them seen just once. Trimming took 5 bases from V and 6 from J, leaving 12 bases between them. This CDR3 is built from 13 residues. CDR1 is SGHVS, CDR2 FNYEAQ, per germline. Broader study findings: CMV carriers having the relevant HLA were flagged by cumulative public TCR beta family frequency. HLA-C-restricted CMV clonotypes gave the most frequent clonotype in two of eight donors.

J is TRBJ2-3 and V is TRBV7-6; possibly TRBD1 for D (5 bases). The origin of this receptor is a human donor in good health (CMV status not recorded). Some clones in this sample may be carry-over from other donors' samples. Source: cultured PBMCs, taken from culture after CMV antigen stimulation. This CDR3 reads CASSPMTADTQYF. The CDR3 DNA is TGTGCCAGCAGCCCTATGACAGCCGATACGCAGTATTTT.